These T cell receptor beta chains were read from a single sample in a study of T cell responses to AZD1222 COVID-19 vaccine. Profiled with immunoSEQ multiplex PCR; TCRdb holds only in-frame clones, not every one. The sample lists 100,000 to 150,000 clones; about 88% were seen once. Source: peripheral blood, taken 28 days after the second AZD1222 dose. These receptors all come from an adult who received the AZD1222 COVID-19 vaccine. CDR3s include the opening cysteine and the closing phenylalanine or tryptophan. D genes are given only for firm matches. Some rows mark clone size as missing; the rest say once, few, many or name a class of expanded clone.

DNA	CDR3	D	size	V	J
TGCAGCGCTGGGGACAGTCATGCTTTCTTT	CSAGDSHAFF	TRBD1	NA	TRBV29-1	TRBJ1-1
TGCGCCAGCAGCAGGGGGACAGACACCTACGAGCAGTACTTC	CASSRGTDTYEQYF	TRBD1	few	TRBV5-1	TRBJ2-7
TGTGCCAGCAGCACAGAGGGACTAGCGGGACGCTCCTACGAGCAGTACTTC	CASSTEGLAGRSYEQYF	TRBD2	NA	TRBV27	TRBJ2-7
TGTGCCAGTACCCTACTAGCGGGAGGATTCAATGAGCAGTTCTTC	CASTLLAGGFNEQFF	TRBD2	NA	TRBV19	TRBJ2-1
TGCGCCAGCAGCCAAAACGGACAGGGGGGAAAAGCTTTCTTT	CASSQNGQGGKAFF	TRBD1	once	TRBV4-3	TRBJ1-1
TGCGCCAGCAGCCAACTTGAAGGGTTTAACTATGGCTACACCTTC	CASSQLEGFNYGYTF	NA	few	TRBV4-1	TRBJ1-2
TGTGCCAGTAGTCCGAGGGACATAGGGGGGTATGGCTACACCTTC	CASSPRDIGGYGYTF	NA	NA	TRBV19	TRBJ1-2
TGTGCCAGCTCACCAGAAAGGACAGGGGGTGAGGGCTACACCTTC	CASSPERTGGEGYTF	TRBD1	NA	TRBV18	TRBJ1-2
TGTGCCAGTAGTAAGGACAGAAGGGGCTACGAGCAGTACTTC	CASSKDRRGYEQYF	NA	NA	TRBV19	TRBJ2-7
TGTGCCAGCAGCTTATCGACAGGGTGGTCACCCCTCCACTTT	CASSLSTGWSPLHF	TRBD1	few	TRBV13	TRBJ1-6
TGTGCCAGCAGCTACGACGGCACAGATACGCAGTATTTT	CASSYDGTDTQYF	NA	NA	TRBV5-4	TRBJ2-3
TGCAGCGCGGGACAGGGGAGCTCCTACAATGAGCAGTTCTTC	CSAGQGSSYNEQFF	TRBD1	NA	TRBV29-1	TRBJ2-1
TGTGCCAGCAGCCCCGGGACAGGGGGGTATGGCTACACCTTC	CASSPGTGGYGYTF	TRBD1	NA	TRBV7-9	TRBJ1-2
TGTGCCAGCAGCCCTCATAGCGTCAACTTAAATGAAAAACTGTTTTTT	CASSPHSVNLNEKLFF	NA	NA	TRBV9	TRBJ1-4
TGTGCCAGCAGCCGGCTTACAGGGGGCGCGGGCTACACCTTC	CASSRLTGGAGYTF	TRBD1	NA	TRBV28	TRBJ1-2
TGTGCCAGCAGCCCCCGAGTAGCCTCCAATGAGCAGTTCTTC	CASSPRVASNEQFF	NA	NA	TRBV6-2/TRBV6-3	TRBJ2-1
TGTGCTAGTGGAACAGGAGCCTACGAGCAGTACTTC	CASGTGAYEQYF	NA	once	TRBV12-5	TRBJ2-7
TGTGCCAGCAGCCGACTCGACAACCTCGAGCAGTACTTC	CASSRLDNLEQYF	NA	NA	TRBV6-2/TRBV6-3	TRBJ2-7
TGTGCCAGCAGCCAAGATATACGGACAGGGAGAGGCTACACCTTC	CASSQDIRTGRGYTF	TRBD1	NA	TRBV3-1/TRBV3-2	TRBJ1-2
TGTGCCAGTAGTAACAGGGCGAACACTGAAGCTTTCTTT	CASSNRANTEAFF	NA	NA	TRBV19	TRBJ1-1
TGTGCCAGTAGTCCCTTCCCGACAGGGGGCCATGGCTACACCTTC	CASSPFPTGGHGYTF	TRBD1	NA	TRBV19	TRBJ1-2
TGTGCCAGCAGTTCTCTCAGATCACCCCTCCACTTT	CASSSLRSPLHF	NA	NA	TRBV12-3/TRBV12-4	TRBJ1-6
TGTGCCAGCAGTTATCTGGGACTAGCGGGGGGGCCCCTACAAGAGACCCAGTACTTC	CASSYLGLAGGPLQETQYF	TRBD2	NA	TRBV6-2/TRBV6-3	TRBJ2-5
TGTGCCAGTAGCCCTGCCCCCGGTACAGATACGCAGTATTTT	CASSPAPGTDTQYF	NA	NA	TRBV19	TRBJ2-3
TGTGCCTGGAACCACCTAGCAGAGACCCAGTACTTC	CAWNHLAETQYF	NA	NA	TRBV30	TRBJ2-5
TGTGCCAGCAGCCAAGACCGGCTTACAACCGGGGAGCTGTTTTTT	CASSQDRLTTGELFF	NA	NA	TRBV3-1/TRBV3-2	TRBJ2-2
TGCGCCAGCAGCTCCGGGACTCTTACCATGAACACTGAAGCTTTCTTT	CASSSGTLTMNTEAFF	NA	NA	TRBV5-1	TRBJ1-1
TGCAGTGCTAGAGGGATAGGTGGCTACACCTTC	CSARGIGGYTF	NA	NA	TRBV20-1	TRBJ1-2
TGTGCCAGCAGCCCTCTCCCGAACCCCAACTCCTATAATTCACCCCTCCACTTT	CASSPLPNPNSYNSPLHF	NA	NA	TRBV21-1	TRBJ1-6
TGTGCCAGTAGTATCTTCCCGGGTCATAAGGGGTATGGCTACACCTTC	CASSIFPGHKGYGYTF	NA	NA	TRBV19	TRBJ1-2
TGTGCCAGCAGTTTATGGGGGAGGGGAGCGGGAGGGACAGATACGCAGTATTTT	CASSLWGRGAGGTDTQYF	TRBD2	NA	TRBV28	TRBJ2-3
TGTGCCAGCAGTTTCGACAGGGCCTTCTCTGGAAACACCATATATTTT	CASSFDRAFSGNTIYF	TRBD1	few	TRBV6-5	TRBJ1-3
TGCGCCAGCAGCCAAGTGGCACAGACGCCTGGTGGCTACACCTTC	CASSQVAQTPGGYTF	NA	NA	TRBV4-3	TRBJ1-2
TGTGCCAGCAGTTTTCAGTCTGAAGCTTTCTTT	CASSFQSEAFF	NA	NA	TRBV27	TRBJ1-1
TGTGCCAGCACCACAGGCCTAGAGGCCACTGAAGCTTTCTTT	CASTTGLEATEAFF	NA	NA	TRBV11-1	TRBJ1-1
TGTGCCAGCAGCCCCGCAGCGGGGGTGTCAGATACGCAGTATTTT	CASSPAAGVSDTQYF	TRBD2	NA	TRBV4-2	TRBJ2-3
TGTGCCAGTTTAACATCCTCCTACGAGCAGTACTTC	CASLTSSYEQYF	NA	NA	TRBV28	TRBJ2-7
TGTGCCAGCTACCCGGGACAGGGACATGAAAAACTGTTTTTT	CASYPGQGHEKLFF	TRBD1	NA	TRBV25-1	TRBJ1-4
TGTGCCAGCAGCTTAGTCACTTTCAAGGAGGGGAATGAAAAACTGTTTTTT	CASSLVTFKEGNEKLFF	NA	NA	TRBV7-7	TRBJ1-4
TGTGCCAGCAGTTTTGGGACAGGGGAGCAAGAGACCCAGTACTTC	CASSFGTGEQETQYF	TRBD1	NA	TRBV27	TRBJ2-5
TGTGCCAGCGCACCTCCGGCTGACAGGGTTGTAGGACAGCCCCAGCATTTT	CASAPPADRVVGQPQHF	TRBD1	NA	TRBV2	TRBJ1-5
TGTGCCAGCAGCCCCGACAGATTAGTCTACAATGAGCAGTTCTTC	CASSPDRLVYNEQFF	NA	NA	TRBV7-2	TRBJ2-1
TGTGCCAGTACTCCCTCGGACAGTCGTAATCAGCCCCAGCATTTT	CASTPSDSRNQPQHF	NA	once	TRBV19	TRBJ1-5
TGTGCCAGCAGTTACCGCGGCTCGCAGGGCTTCTACTTC	CASSYRGSQGFYF	NA	NA	TRBV6-5	TRBJ2-5
TGCGCCAGCCGTTCCCCCGGGACAGGGGAGGTTAATGAGCAGTTCTTC	CASRSPGTGEVNEQFF	TRBD1	NA	TRBV5-1	TRBJ2-1
TGCGCCAGCAGCCCCGGGACAGGGGTACACGAGCAGTACTTC	CASSPGTGVHEQYF	TRBD1	NA	TRBV5-1	TRBJ2-7